The rows below give T cell receptor beta chains drawn from one sample of a study of long-term antiretroviral therapy in people with HIV. Measured with immunoSEQ multiplex PCR; TCRdb has only the in-frame clones, and not every one. The table shows under 35,000 clones, with 87% occurring only once. This material consisted of unsorted PBMCs, taken 1.1 years after starting antiretroviral therapy. The receptor set was obtained from a man aged 18 to 29 with HIV. Each CDR3 is given with its conserved first and last residue. Fields, in order: J gene, D gene, clone size, V gene, CDR3 protein, CDR3 DNA. The D gene is left open where the match is weak. Size is stated for part of the rows, as once, few or many counts, or as a class when the clone is expanded.

J: TRBJ2-7
D: TRBD2
size: -
V: TRBV13
CDR3: CASSKGGAGEQYF
DNA: TGTGCCAGCAGCAAGGGAGGGGCGGGCGAGCAGTACTTC

J: TRBJ2-7
D: -
size: -
V: TRBV27
CDR3: CASSSLGPTYEQYF
DNA: TGTGCCAGCAGTTCCCTAGGTCCTACCTACGAGCAGTACTTC

J: TRBJ2-7
D: TRBD2
size: -
V: TRBV19
CDR3: CASSIASGDEQYF
DNA: TGTGCCAGTAGTATAGCTAGCGGAGACGAGCAGTACTTC

J: TRBJ2-7
D: -
size: -
V: TRBV27
CDR3: CASSLYGQALWNEQYF
DNA: TGTGCCAGCAGTTTATACGGGCAGGCCCTGTGGAACGAGCAGTACTTC

J: TRBJ1-2
D: -
size: -
V: TRBV27
CDR3: CASSLERQAPYGYTF
DNA: TGTGCCAGCAGTTTAGAGAGGCAGGCTCCCTATGGCTACACCTTC

J: TRBJ2-1
D: -
size: -
V: TRBV7-3
CDR3: CASSLGGGKNEQFF
DNA: TGTGCCAGCAGCTTAGGGGGCGGGAAGAATGAGCAGTTCTTC

J: TRBJ1-4
D: -
size: -
V: TRBV30
CDR3: CAWSPDSYEKLFF
DNA: TGTGCCTGGAGTCCGGACAGTTATGAAAAACTGTTTTTT

J: TRBJ2-2
D: TRBD1
size: -
V: TRBV27
CDR3: CASSWGGQGFAGELFF
DNA: TGTGCCAGCAGTTGGGGGGGACAGGGGTTCGCCGGGGAGCTGTTTTTT

J: TRBJ1-1
D: -
size: -
V: TRBV6-6
CDR3: CASSLGPGTEAFF
DNA: TGTGCCAGCAGCCTGGGACCAGGGACTGAAGCTTTCTTT

J: TRBJ2-7
D: TRBD1
size: -
V: TRBV30
CDR3: CAWSPGGNLQYF
DNA: TGTGCCTGGAGTCCAGGGGGAAACCTGCAGTACTTC

J: TRBJ2-3
D: TRBD2
size: -
V: TRBV4-2
CDR3: CASSSGAGGNTQYF
DNA: TGTGCCAGCAGCAGCGGGGCCGGGGGGAATACGCAGTATTTT

J: TRBJ2-6
D: -
size: -
V: TRBV6-6
CDR3: CASSYSDGGGANVLTF
DNA: TGTGCCAGCAGTTACTCGGACGGCGGGGGGGCCAACGTCCTGACTTTC

J: TRBJ2-7
D: -
size: -
V: TRBV29-1
CDR3: CSAASSEQYF
DNA: TGCAGCGCCGCTAGTAGCGAGCAGTACTTC

J: TRBJ2-3
D: -
size: -
V: TRBV6-4
CDR3: CASSDGQGSDTQYF
DNA: TGTGCCAGCAGTGACGGCCAGGGATCAGATACGCAGTATTTT

J: TRBJ1-1
D: -
size: once
V: TRBV6-6
CDR3: CASTPYRGDTEAFF
DNA: TGTGCCAGCACTCCGTACCGGGGGGACACTGAAGCTTTCTTT

J: TRBJ1-5
D: -
size: -
V: TRBV28
CDR3: CASSLDSGNQPQHF
DNA: TGTGCCAGCAGTCTGGACTCTGGCAATCAGCCCCAGCATTTT

J: TRBJ2-7
D: -
size: -
V: TRBV5-6
CDR3: CASSLLGGGHEQYF
DNA: TGTGCCAGCAGCTTGTTAGGGGGGGGCCACGAGCAGTACTTC

J: TRBJ1-6
D: -
size: -
V: TRBV4-1
CDR3: CASSQEAGSSYNSPLHF
DNA: TGCGCCAGCAGCCAAGAAGCAGGAAGCTCCTATAATTCACCCCTCCACTTT

J: TRBJ2-1
D: -
size: -
V: TRBV5-5
CDR3: CASSFHSREQFF
DNA: TGTGCCAGCAGCTTCCACAGTCGTGAGCAGTTCTTC

J: TRBJ1-2
D: -
size: -
V: TRBV28
CDR3: CASHEFTGNYGYTF
DNA: TGTGCCAGCCATGAATTTACAGGGAACTATGGCTACACCTTC

J: TRBJ2-7
D: TRBD1
size: once
V: TRBV19
CDR3: CASSPWSLGTGRYEQYF
DNA: TGTGCCAGTAGTCCTTGGTCGCTGGGGACAGGGCGCTACGAGCAGTACTTC

J: TRBJ2-5
D: TRBD2
size: -
V: TRBV5-1
CDR3: CASSLALGEGRETQYF
DNA: TGCGCCAGCAGCTTGGCCTTGGGGGAGGGCCGAGAGACCCAGTACTTC

J: TRBJ2-2
D: -
size: few
V: TRBV11-2
CDR3: CASSGTWGGTGELFF
DNA: TGTGCCAGCAGCGGGACGTGGGGAGGCACCGGGGAGCTGTTTTTT

J: TRBJ2-1
D: TRBD2
size: -
V: TRBV2
CDR3: CASSAGGRRNEQFF
DNA: TGTGCCAGCAGTGCGGGGGGGCGTAGAAATGAGCAGTTCTTC

J: TRBJ2-7
D: TRBD2
size: -
V: TRBV11-2
CDR3: CASSPTGGDYEQYF
DNA: TGTGCCAGCAGCCCAACCGGGGGGGACTACGAGCAGTACTTC

J: TRBJ2-1
D: TRBD2
size: -
V: TRBV18
CDR3: CASSHPLAGGSYNEQFF
DNA: TGTGCCAGCTCACACCCGCTAGCGGGGGGTTCCTACAATGAGCAGTTCTTC

J: TRBJ2-6
D: -
size: -
V: TRBV5-6
CDR3: CASSLPGAGSSGANVLTF
DNA: TGTGCCAGCAGCCTCCCCGGAGCAGGGAGCTCTGGGGCCAACGTCCTGACTTTC

J: TRBJ1-2
D: -
size: -
V: TRBV29-1
CDR3: CSVDLTGFSGYTF
DNA: TGCAGCGTGGATCTGACAGGATTTAGCGGCTACACCTTC

J: TRBJ2-7
D: -
size: few
V: TRBV2
CDR3: CASSEFRYPYYEQYF
DNA: TGTGCCAGCAGTGAATTTAGGTATCCCTACTACGAGCAGTACTTC

J: TRBJ1-2
D: -
size: medium-sized
V: TRBV19
CDR3: CASILEADQNYGYTF
DNA: TGTGCCAGTATTCTGGAGGCAGATCAAAACTATGGCTACACCTTC

J: TRBJ2-4
D: TRBD1
size: -
V: TRBV4-3
CDR3: CASSRTGDAKNIQYF
DNA: TGCGCCAGCAGCCGGACAGGAGACGCAAAAAACATTCAGTACTTC

J: TRBJ2-7
D: TRBD1
size: -
V: TRBV4-1
CDR3: CASSQEGQGAYEQYF
DNA: TGCGCCAGCAGCCAGGAGGGACAGGGAGCTTACGAGCAGTACTTC

J: TRBJ2-7
D: -
size: -
V: TRBV6-1
CDR3: CASSVVSDGSYEQYF
DNA: TGTGCCAGCAGTGTCGTCTCGGACGGTTCCTACGAGCAGTACTTC

J: TRBJ1-1
D: -
size: -
V: TRBV18
CDR3: CASSLKRGSGTEAFF
DNA: TGTGCCAGCTCACTAAAAAGAGGGAGTGGAACTGAAGCTTTCTTT